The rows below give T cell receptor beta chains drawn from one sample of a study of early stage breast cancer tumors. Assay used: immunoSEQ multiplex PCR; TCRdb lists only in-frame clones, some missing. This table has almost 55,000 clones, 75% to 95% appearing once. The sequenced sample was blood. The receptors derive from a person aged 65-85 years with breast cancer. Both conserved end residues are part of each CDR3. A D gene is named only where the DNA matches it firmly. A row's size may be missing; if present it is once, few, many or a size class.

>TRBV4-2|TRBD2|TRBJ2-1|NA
TGTGCCAGCAGCCATCCCACACGGGGACTAGCGGGGGGGCGAGGTGAGCAGTTCTTC
CASSHPTRGLAGGRGEQFF
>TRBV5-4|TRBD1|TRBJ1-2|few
TGTGCCAGCACCGAAGGGACAGGTCTCTATGGCTACACCTTC
CASTEGTGLYGYTF
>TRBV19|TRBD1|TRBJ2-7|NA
TGTGCCAGTAGTATATTCGCCGGGACAGGGAGTGGAGAGCAGTACTTC
CASSIFAGTGSGEQYF
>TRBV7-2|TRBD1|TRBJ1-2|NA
TGTGCCAGCAGCTGGACAGGTCTTGGCTACACCTTC
CASSWTGLGYTF
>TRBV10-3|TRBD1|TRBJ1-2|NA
TGTGCCATCAGTGGTACAGGGGACGGCGGCTACACCTTC
CAISGTGDGGYTF
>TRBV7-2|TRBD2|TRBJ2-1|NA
TGTGCCAGCAGCTTAGCCCGAGCGGGGGCCTCCTACAATGAGCAGTTCTTC
CASSLARAGASYNEQFF
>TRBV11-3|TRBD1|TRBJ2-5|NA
TGTGCCAGCAGTCAAGGACAGGGGTGGACCCAGTACTTC
CASSQGQGWTQYF
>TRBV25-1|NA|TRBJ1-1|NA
TGTGCCAGCAGTACCCAGGGAAGGGGAACTGAAGCTTTCTTT
CASSTQGRGTEAFF
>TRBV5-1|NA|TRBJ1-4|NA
TGCGCCAGCAGCTTGGACGGCCAAGGGGCTAATGAAAAACTGTTTTTT
CASSLDGQGANEKLFF
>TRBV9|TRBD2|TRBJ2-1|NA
TGTGCCAGCAGCGTAGGGACTAGCGGGGGGGCCGGGAATGAGCAGTTCTTC
CASSVGTSGGAGNEQFF
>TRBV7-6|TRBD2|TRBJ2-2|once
TGTGCCAGCAGCTCACTAGCGGGGTTCACCGGGGAGCTGTTTTTT
CASSSLAGFTGELFF
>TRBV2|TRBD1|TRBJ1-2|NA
TGTGCCAGCAGTCGGGACAGGGAATCAGGAGGCTACACCTTC
CASSRDRESGGYTF
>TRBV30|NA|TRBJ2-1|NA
TGTGCCTCCCTCGAACCGCGGGAAGGGGATGAGCAGTTCTTC
CASLEPREGDEQFF
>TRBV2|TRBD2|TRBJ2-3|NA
TGTGCCAGCAGTGAAGGTAGCGGGAGGGCAGATACGCAGTATTTT
CASSEGSGRADTQYF
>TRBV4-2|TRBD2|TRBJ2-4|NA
TGTGCCAGCAGCCAAGATGGAACTAGCGGGGGGAAAAAAGTTCAGTACTTC
CASSQDGTSGGKKVQYF
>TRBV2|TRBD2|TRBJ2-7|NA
TGTGCCAGCAGTGATAGTCTAGCGGGCCCCTACGAGCAGTACTTC
CASSDSLAGPYEQYF
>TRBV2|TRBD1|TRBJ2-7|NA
TGTGCCAGCAGTGAAGACAGGGGGTCCGAGCAGTACTTC
CASSEDRGSEQYF
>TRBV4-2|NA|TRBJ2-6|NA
TGTGCCAGCAGCCGCCAACTACTCTATGCCTCTGGGGCCAACGTCCTGACTTTC
CASSRQLLYASGANVLTF
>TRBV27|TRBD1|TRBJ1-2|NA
TGTGCCAGCAGTCCCCGACACAGGGGGCGCGTCTACACCTTC
CASSPRHRGRVYTF
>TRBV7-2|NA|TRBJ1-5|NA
TGTGCCAGCAGCACTATGGGAGGGAATCAGCCCCAGCATTTT
CASSTMGGNQPQHF
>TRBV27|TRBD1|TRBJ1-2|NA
TGTGCCAGCAGGACGACAGGGAAAGGCTACACCTTC
CASRTTGKGYTF
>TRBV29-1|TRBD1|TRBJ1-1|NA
TGCAGCGTTACATGGACAGGGAGCACTGAAGCTTTCTTT
CSVTWTGSTEAFF
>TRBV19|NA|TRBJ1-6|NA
TGTGCCAGTACCCTTACCGGGCAGGGAAGCAATTCACCCCTCCACTTT
CASTLTGQGSNSPLHF
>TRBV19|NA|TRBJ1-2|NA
TGTGCCAGTAGGATCTCCGAGTCTTATATGCGAGGCTACACCTTC
CASRISESYMRGYTF
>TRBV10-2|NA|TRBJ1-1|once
TGCGCCAGCAGTGAGTACCAGGTGGTGAACACTGAAGCTTTCTTT
CASSEYQVVNTEAFF
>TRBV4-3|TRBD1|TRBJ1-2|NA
TGCGCCAGCAGCATGGGACAGGGAGGGGGCTACACCTTC
CASSMGQGGGYTF
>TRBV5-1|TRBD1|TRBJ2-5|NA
TGCGCCAGCAGCTTGGAATGGCAGGGGGAAGAGACCCAGTACTTC
CASSLEWQGEETQYF
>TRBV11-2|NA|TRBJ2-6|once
TGTGCCAGCAGCTACTCCGGCTCTGGGGCCAACGTCCTGACTTTC
CASSYSGSGANVLTF
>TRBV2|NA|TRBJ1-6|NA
TGTGCCAGCAGCCAATCGACAGGTGGAAATTCACCCCTCCACTTT
CASSQSTGGNSPLHF
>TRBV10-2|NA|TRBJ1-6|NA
TGCGCCAGCAAAAACACAGAATCTGATTCACCCCTCCACTTT
CASKNTESDSPLHF
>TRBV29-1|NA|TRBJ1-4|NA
TGCAGCGTTAGCTCCCGCGCTAATGAAAAACTGTTTTTT
CSVSSRANEKLFF
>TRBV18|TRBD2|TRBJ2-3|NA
TGTGCCAGCTCACCTAGCGGGAGGGACCCCCTGACGCAGTATTTT
CASSPSGRDPLTQYF
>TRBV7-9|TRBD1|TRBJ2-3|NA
TGTGCCAGCAGCCGGGGACAGTATAAGGGAGATACGCAGTATTTT
CASSRGQYKGDTQYF
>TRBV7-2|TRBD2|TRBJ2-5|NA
TGTGCCAGCAGCTTATCAGCGGGAGTAGAGACCCAGTACTTC
CASSLSAGVETQYF
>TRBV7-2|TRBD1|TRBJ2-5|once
TGTGCCAGCAGTTTTCGACAGGGTCAGGGAGAGACCCAGTACTTC
CASSFRQGQGETQYF
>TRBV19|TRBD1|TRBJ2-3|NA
TGTGCCAGTAGTATAGATCCGGTTTACGACAGGGGCACAGATACGCAGTATTTT
CASSIDPVYDRGTDTQYF
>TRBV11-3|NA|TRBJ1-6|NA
TGTGCCAGCAGCCGGGGGGCCCATAATTCACCCCTCCACTTT
CASSRGAHNSPLHF
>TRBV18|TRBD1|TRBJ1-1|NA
TGTGCCAGCTCCTCCCTGACAGGGCAGGCCACTGAAGCTTTCTTT
CASSSLTGQATEAFF
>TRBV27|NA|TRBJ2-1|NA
TGTGCCAGCAGTTTAAAAAGGGGAAGCTCCTACAATGAGCAGTTCTTC
CASSLKRGSSYNEQFF
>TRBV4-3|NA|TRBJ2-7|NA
TGCGCCAGCAGCCAAGTAGTTGCGCGCTACGAGCAGTACTTC
CASSQVVARYEQYF
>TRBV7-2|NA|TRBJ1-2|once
TGTGCCAGCAGCCCTTTCACGGGGAACTATGGCTACACCTTC
CASSPFTGNYGYTF
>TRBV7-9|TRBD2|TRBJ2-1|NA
TGTGCCAGCAGCTTAGCTAGCGGGGGGGCCAATGAGCAGTTCTTC
CASSLASGGANEQFF
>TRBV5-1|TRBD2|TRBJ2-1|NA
TGCGCCAGCAGCTCCGGACTAGCGGGGGGGCAACAATTAAGGGGTGAGCAGTTCTTC
CASSSGLAGGQQLRGEQFF
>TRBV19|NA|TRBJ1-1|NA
TGTGCCAGCACACGCCGGGAGGACACTGAAGCTTTCTTT
CASTRREDTEAFF
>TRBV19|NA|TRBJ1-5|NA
TGTGCCAGCCGCGGGGGGGCAGGACGCAATCAGCCCCAGCATTTT
CASRGGAGRNQPQHF
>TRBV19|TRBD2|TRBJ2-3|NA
TGTGCCAGTAGTCCAATACCTTTACTAGCGGGGGGGCCGTATACGCAGTATTTT
CASSPIPLLAGGPYTQYF
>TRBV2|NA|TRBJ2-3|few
TGTGCCAGCAGTGAACTCTTGGCAGGGGGCACAGATACGCAGTATTTT
CASSELLAGGTDTQYF
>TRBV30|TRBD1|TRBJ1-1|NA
TGTGCCTGGAGCCCTGGACAGGGGGTGAACACTGAAGCTTTCTTT
CAWSPGQGVNTEAFF
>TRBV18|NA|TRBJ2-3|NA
TGTGCCAGCTCACCTGACAGTAGCACAGATACGCAGTATTTT
CASSPDSSTDTQYF
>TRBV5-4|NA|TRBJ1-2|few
TGTGCCAGCAGCCGGCAGGGTAACTATGGCTACACCTTC
CASSRQGNYGYTF
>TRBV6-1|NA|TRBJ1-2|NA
TGTGCCAGCAACCTCGGGACATCCCTAAGAGGGGACTACACCTTC
CASNLGTSLRGDYTF
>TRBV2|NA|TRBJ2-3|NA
TGTGCCAGCAGTCAGGGGGATACGCAGTATTTT
CASSQGDTQYF
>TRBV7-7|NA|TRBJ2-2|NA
TGTGCTAGCAGCTTCGCAGGGCGCACCGGGGAGCTGTTTTTT
CASSFAGRTGELFF
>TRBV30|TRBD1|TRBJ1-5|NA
TGTGCCTGGAGTACCCGGACAGGGGCAGGGTATAGCAATCAGCCCCAGCATTTT
CAWSTRTGAGYSNQPQHF
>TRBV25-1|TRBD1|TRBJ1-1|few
TGTGCCAGAAGGGACAGGGGGCAGAAAATACACCCTAACACTGAAGCTTTCTTT
CARRDRGQKIHPNTEAFF
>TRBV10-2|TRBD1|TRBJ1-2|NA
TGCGCCAGCGGCAGACAGGGAGAAGTCGGCGGCTACACCTTC
CASGRQGEVGGYTF
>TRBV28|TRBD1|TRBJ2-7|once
TGTGCCAGCAGTCTACAGGGGCCGTCCTACGAGCAGTACTTC
CASSLQGPSYEQYF
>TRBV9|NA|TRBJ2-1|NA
TGTGCCAGCAGCGTAGACGTCAGCTCCTACAATGAGCAGTTCTTC
CASSVDVSSYNEQFF